This record covers a single TCR beta chain. Its antigen is not identified. Treatment: oral pan-JAK inhibitor, 5-10 mg twice daily. Specimens obtained from alopecia areata patients comprised lesional scalp punch biopsies and peripheral blood. Extracted from the samples, RNA was reverse transcribed into cDNA to serve as the sequencing template. The protocol was immunoSEQ multiplex PCR, while the TCRdb copy is restricted to in-frame clones and leaves out a portion. The sample includes roughly 5,000 clones, over 60% of them seen just once. The entry originates in a study of CD8+ T cells in alopecia areata. CDR1 is MNHEY and CDR2 is SVGAGI in the germline V gene. The V end lost 3 bases, the J end lost 0 bases, and 6 bases lay between the germline ends. The CDR3 totals 15 residues. Whole-study results and caveats: Numerous expanded lesional clones remained in scalp and blood during tofacitinib.

V and J are TRBV6-5 and TRBJ2-6; D unclear. The sample was skin, taken at week 24, from a patient treated with tofacitinib. The clonotype originates from a human donor with alopecia areata. CDR3 protein: CASSYGSSGANVLTF. The CDR3 DNA follows: TGTGCCAGCAGTTATGGCAGCTCTGGGGCCAACGTCCTGACTTTC.